The entry below gives a single T cell receptor (beta chain) sequence along with its context. The PCR contained 60 Vbeta and 13 Jbeta primers. Libraries were prepared by immunoSEQ multiplex PCR; TCRdb keeps only in-frame clonotypes and omits some of them. The data hold under 200,000 clones, with less than 90% observed a single time. The CDR3 is 14 amino acids. From germline, CDR1 is MNHEY and CDR2 SMNVEV (reference sequence). Trimming stripped 6 bases from V and 7 bases from J, with 16 bases between. The data derive from a study of cytomegalovirus exposure and HLA in healthy donors. This TCR was recovered from a woman between 18 and 29 years old in good health and CMV-seronegative. Sequenced material: PBMCs. V is TRBV27 and J is TRBJ1-5; D gene unclear. The CDR3 nucleotides read TGTGCCAGCAGACAAATAGGAGGTCTCCAGCCCCAGCATTTT. It specifies CASRQIGGLQPQHF.